A selection of T cell receptor beta chains follows, all from one sample in a study of blood T cell repertoires in COVID-19. Profiled with immunoSEQ multiplex PCR; TCRdb holds only in-frame clones, not every one. The sample contains roughly 320,000 clones, more than 75% of which appear only once. The sample consisted of peripheral blood. The receptors come from a man between 65 and 80 years old with acute or convalescent COVID-19. Each CDR3 is given with its conserved first and last residue. Fields, in order: J gene, CDR3 length, clone size, V gene, D gene, CDR3 DNA, CDR3 protein. A D gene is named only where the DNA matches it firmly. Clone size, where shown, is once, few, many, or a class for clones that have expanded.

TRBJ1-1,15,-,TRBV4-1,TRBD1,TGCGCCAGCAGTCTCATGACAGGGGGTGAGGCTGAAGCTTTCTTT,CASSLMTGGEAEAFF
TRBJ2-3,16,once,TRBV7-2,TRBD1,TGTGCCAGCAGCTCCCAGGGCAGGGGGCGCTCAGATACGCAGTATTTT,CASSSQGRGRSDTQYF
TRBJ2-3,16,-,TRBV4-1,TRBD1,TGCGCCAGCAGCCCGGGACAGGGGGCTAGTGCAGATACGCAGTATTTT,CASSPGQGASADTQYF
TRBJ1-6,14,-,TRBV6-2/TRBV6-3,-,TGTGCCAGCAGTTACTCGACTGGTCATTCACCCCTCCACTTT,CASSYSTGHSPLHF
TRBJ2-1,16,-,TRBV4-2,-,TGTGCCAGCAGCCAAGATCCCCAGGGGGGTAACAATGAGCAGTTCTTC,CASSQDPQGGNNEQFF
TRBJ2-7,14,-,TRBV10-3,TRBD1,TGTGCCATCAGTGAGACAGGGGGCATCGGCGAGCAGTACTTC,CAISETGGIGEQYF
TRBJ1-6,15,once,TRBV5-4,-,TGTGCCAGCAGCTTCGGTAGGGGGATTGGTTCACCCCTCCACTTT,CASSFGRGIGSPLHF
TRBJ1-1,13,-,TRBV7-2,-,TGTGCCAGCAGGCTGACCCCGGGGGTCGAAGCTTTCTTT,CASRLTPGVEAFF
TRBJ2-1,12,-,TRBV5-6,-,TGTGCCAGCAGCTCCCTCAGCAATGAGCAGTTCTTC,CASSSLSNEQFF
TRBJ1-4,15,-,TRBV11-2,TRBD1,TGTGCCAGCAGCTTGGGACAGCCGATTAATGAAAAACTGTTTTTT,CASSLGQPINEKLFF
TRBJ2-7,14,-,TRBV5-5,-,TGTGCCAGCAGCTTGGGGGGAGTGGGCTACGAGCAGTACTTC,CASSLGGVGYEQYF
TRBJ1-2,11,few,TRBV20-1,-,TGCAGCGTACGACGAGGCTATGGCTACACCTTC,CSVRRGYGYTF
TRBJ2-3,15,-,TRBV6-6,-,TGTGCCAGCAGTTATTTAGCGGCCTACACAGATACGCAGTATTTT,CASSYLAAYTDTQYF
TRBJ1-6,14,-,TRBV28,-,TGTGCCAGCAGTAACGGGCCAGGGAATTCACCCCTCCACTTT,CASSNGPGNSPLHF
TRBJ1-1,19,-,TRBV28,TRBD1,TGTGCCAGCAGTTTTTTCAAGGGCCGACAGGGGGGCCTGAACACTGAAGCTTTCTTT,CASSFFKGRQGGLNTEAFF
TRBJ2-2,13,once,TRBV2,TRBD2,TGTGCCAGCAGACTAGCGTACACCGGGGAGCTGTTTTTT,CASRLAYTGELFF
TRBJ2-7,13,-,TRBV2,-,TGTGCCAGCACGGCAGGGTTTATAAACGAGCAGTACTTC,CASTAGFINEQYF
TRBJ1-5,15,-,TRBV27,TRBD1,TGTGCCAGCAGTGCGCGGACAGGGAGCAATCAGCCCCAGCATTTT,CASSARTGSNQPQHF
TRBJ2-7,17,-,TRBV19,TRBD1,TGTGCCAGTAGTATGCGATCAGGGGGCTTAATCTCCTACGAGCAGTACTTC,CASSMRSGGLISYEQYF
TRBJ2-7,13,-,TRBV9,-,TGTGCCAGCAGCGGGGGCGGCTCCTACGAGCAGTACTTC,CASSGGGSYEQYF
TRBJ1-1,14,-,TRBV7-9,-,TGTGCCAGCAGCTTAATGTCTGTGAACACTGAAGCTTTCTTT,CASSLMSVNTEAFF
TRBJ2-5,16,many,TRBV28,-,TGTGCCAGCAGTTTAGAAGGGACACCCCTGGAAGAGACCCAGTACTTC,CASSLEGTPLEETQYF
TRBJ1-1,13,-,TRBV19,-,TGTGCCTCCAATGGGGGGGCCGGGGGTGAAGCTTTCTTT,CASNGGAGGEAFF
TRBJ2-1,17,-,TRBV5-8,TRBD2,TGTGCCAGCAGCCGAGTCTTCACTAGCGAAGCTTACAATGAGCAGTTCTTC,CASSRVFTSEAYNEQFF
TRBJ1-5,17,-,TRBV5-1,TRBD1,TGCGCCAGCAGCTTGGTACGGAACAGGGGAGAGCATCAGCCCCAGCATTTT,CASSLVRNRGEHQPQHF
TRBJ2-3,15,-,TRBV5-4,-,TGTGCCAGCAGCTACCGCGGGATTTCGGGCGATACGCAGTATTTT,CASSYRGISGDTQYF
TRBJ1-1,13,once,TRBV6-1,-,TGTGCCAGCAGTGAAGCCGTCGGTCCTGAAGCTTTCTTT,CASSEAVGPEAFF